Listed below are T cell receptor beta chains from one sample, sequenced in a study of CD8 T cells in ankylosing spondylitis. MiXCR, applied by TCRdb to the 5' RACE reads, yields one record per CDR3 protein. The table lists 330,000 or so distinct CDR3 sequences, 8% of them singletons, with 14% to 15% in the top ten. The sample consisted of blood, either unsorted or a sorted T cell fraction (not recorded which). Receptor source: a male donor with ankylosing spondylitis. Both conserved end residues are part of each CDR3. D genes are given only for firm matches. The size of a clone is reported for some rows only, either as once, few or many, or as a class for expanded clones.

CDR3 | DNA | V | D | size | J
CASSLGSNQPQHF | TGTGCCAGCAGTTTGGGTAGCAATCAGCCCCAGCATTTT | TRBV12-3/TRBV12-4 | NA | many | TRBJ1-5
CSVLGQVKNEAFF | TGCAGCGTCCTGGGACAGGTTAAAAATGAAGCTTTCTTT | TRBV29-1 | TRBD1 | NA | TRBJ1-1
CASSFLMTSGTAEQYF | TGCGCCAGCAGCTTCCTGATGACTAGCGGGACAGCCGAGCAGTACTTC | TRBV5-1 | TRBD2 | NA | TRBJ2-7
CASSSKGQGLDTQYF | TGTGCCAGCAGCTCCAAGGGACAGGGGTTAGATACGCAGTATTTT | TRBV7-3 | TRBD1 | NA | TRBJ2-3
CASSFIGTGLYEQYF | TGTGCCAGCAGTTTCATTGGGACAGGACTTTACGAGCAGTACTTC | TRBV12-3/TRBV12-4 | TRBD1 | few | TRBJ2-7
CASSESGQGGETQYF | TGTGCCAGCAGTGAATCGGGACAGGGAGGGGAGACCCAGTACTTC | TRBV25-1 | TRBD1 | NA | TRBJ2-5
CASSLGGGTLNTGELFF | TGTGCCAGCAGCTTAGGGGGAGGGACACTGAACACCGGGGAGCTGTTTTTT | TRBV7-6 | NA | few | TRBJ2-2
CASSQDGLARSYEQYF | TGCGCCAGCAGCCAAGATGGTTTAGCGCGGTCCTACGAGCAGTACTTC | TRBV4-3 | NA | many | TRBJ2-7
CASSGQLGTGSWSEQFF | TGTGCCAGCAGTGGACAACTAGGGACAGGGTCTTGGAGTGAGCAGTTCTTC | TRBV6-1 | TRBD1 | many | TRBJ2-1
CASSEFAGGPRETQYF | TGCGCCAGCAGTGAGTTCGCGGGAGGGCCTCGAGAGACCCAGTACTTC | TRBV10-2 | TRBD2 | few | TRBJ2-5
CSARGSWGARNEQFF | TGCAGTGCTAGAGGGAGTTGGGGGGCTAGGAATGAGCAGTTCTTC | TRBV20-1 | NA | few | TRBJ2-1
CASSHPSDRVFEKLFF | TGCGCCAGCAGCCATCCCTCGGACAGGGTTTTTGAAAAACTGTTTTTT | TRBV4-3 | TRBD1 | NA | TRBJ1-4
CASSLNPGQSYGYTF | TGTGCCAGCAGTCTCAACCCGGGACAAAGCTATGGCTACACCTTC | TRBV27 | NA | few | TRBJ1-2
CATKTGTGARSLHF | TGTGCCACCAAAACCGGGACAGGGGCAAGGTCCCTCCACTTT | TRBV28 | TRBD1 | many | TRBJ1-6
CASSFPGVHEQFF | TGTGCCAGCAGCTTTCCGGGAGTACATGAGCAGTTCTTC | TRBV7-9 | NA | many | TRBJ2-1
CSVGGKGAYNEQFF | TGCAGCGTCGGGGGGAAGGGGGCCTACAATGAGCAGTTCTTC | TRBV29-1 | NA | few | TRBJ2-1
CASSLSAGRFFQPQHF | TGTGCCAGCAGTTTATCGGCAGGGAGGTTCTTTCAGCCCCAGCATTTT | TRBV28 | NA | many | TRBJ1-5
CAISTAGGSYNEQFF | TGTGCCATCAGTACAGCGGGAGGCTCCTACAATGAGCAGTTCTTC | TRBV10-3 | TRBD2 | NA | TRBJ2-1
CSVYRDTGNTIYF | TGCAGCGTTTACAGGGACACTGGAAACACCATATATTTT | TRBV29-1 | NA | few | TRBJ1-3
CATSAKLTGTGGTGELFF | TGTGCCACCAGTGCCAAACTCACCGGGACAGGGGGCACCGGGGAGCTGTTTTTT | TRBV24-1 | TRBD1 | few | TRBJ2-2
CASSFTGVGNEQFF | TGCGCCAGCAGCTTTACAGGGGTTGGCAATGAGCAGTTCTTC | TRBV5-1 | TRBD1 | few | TRBJ2-1
CASSDQGGQYF | TGTGCCAGCTCGGACCAAGGGGGGCAGTACTTC | TRBV6-2/TRBV6-3 | NA | few | TRBJ2-7
CASSIDMGISGYTF | TGTGCCAGTAGTATAGATATGGGGATCTCTGGCTACACCTTC | TRBV19 | NA | few | TRBJ1-2
CASSSPLRGGYEQYF | TGTGCCAGCAGTTCCCCCTTGCGTGGGGGCTACGAGCAGTACTTC | TRBV27 | NA | NA | TRBJ2-7
CASSFGARSYNEQFF | TGTGCCAGCAGTTTTGGTGCACGTTCATACAATGAGCAGTTCTTC | TRBV27 | NA | few | TRBJ2-1
CATIHSHYDGGHAGTGELFF | TGTGCCACCATTCACTCCCATTATGACGGCGGTCACGCGGGGACCGGGGAGCTGTTTTTT | TRBV24-1 | NA | many | TRBJ2-2
CASSQDYRTGVPYEQYF | TGCGCCAGCAGCCAAGATTACCGGACAGGGGTCCCCTACGAGCAGTACTTC | TRBV4-1 | TRBD1 | few | TRBJ2-7
CSVAGGEGNTEAFF | TGCAGCGTTGCGGGTGGGGAGGGAAACACTGAAGCTTTCTTT | TRBV29-1 | NA | NA | TRBJ1-1
CSVEVAHRTYNEQFF | TGCAGCGTTGAAGTGGCCCATCGGACCTACAATGAGCAGTTCTTC | TRBV29-1 | NA | many | TRBJ2-1
CAGGIGGLSEQYF | TGTGCCGGGGGAATAGGGGGTTTAAGCGAGCAGTACTTC | TRBV7-9 | NA | many | TRBJ2-7
CASSTNKFRDPEAFF | TGTGCCAGCAGTACCAACAAGTTTCGTGACCCTGAAGCTTTCTTT | TRBV28 | NA | many | TRBJ1-1
CASSPLMGFRTEAFF | TGTGCCAGCTCACCACTTATGGGGTTTCGGACTGAAGCTTTCTTT | TRBV18 | NA | few | TRBJ1-1
CSVDGTGLYGYTF | TGCAGCGTAGACGGGACAGGGCTCTATGGCTACACCTTC | TRBV29-1 | TRBD1 | few | TRBJ1-2
CASNHWGRGDTEAFF | TGTGCCAGCAACCACTGGGGGAGGGGGGACACTGAAGCTTTCTTT | TRBV6-1 | NA | few | TRBJ1-1